This record concerns one T cell receptor beta chain sequence. This record belongs to a study of blood T cell repertoires in COVID-19. Method: immunoSEQ multiplex PCR; TCRdb's copy keeps in-frame clones and lacks some. Seen here are 300,000 to 350,000 clones, around 90% observed once, and the top ten hold about 6.8%. The V gene's germline CDR1 is KGHSH and CDR2 LQKENI. The ends were cut back, 5 bases at V and 8 bases at J, with 8 bases in the middle. The CDR3 runs to 11 residues. V is TRBV18 and J is TRBJ2-3; unclear D gene. This TCR was sampled from a woman in her twenties or thirties with COVID-19, enrolled during active disease. Source material: peripheral blood. The CDR3 loop reads CASSERGTQYF. The CDR3 DNA reads TGTGCCAGCTCAGAAAGAGGTACGCAGTATTTT.